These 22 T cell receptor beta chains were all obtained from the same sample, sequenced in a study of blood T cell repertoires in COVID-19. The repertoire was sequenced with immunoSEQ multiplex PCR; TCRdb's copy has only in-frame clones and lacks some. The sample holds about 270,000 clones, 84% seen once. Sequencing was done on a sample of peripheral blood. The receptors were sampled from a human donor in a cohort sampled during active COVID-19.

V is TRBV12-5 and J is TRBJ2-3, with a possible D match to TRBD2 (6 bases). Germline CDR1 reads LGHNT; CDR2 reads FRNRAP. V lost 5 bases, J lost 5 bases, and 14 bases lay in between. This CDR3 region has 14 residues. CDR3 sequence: CASGLSGTQDTQYF. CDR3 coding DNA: TGTGCTAGTGGTCTCTCCGGGACTCAAGATACGCAGTATTTT.

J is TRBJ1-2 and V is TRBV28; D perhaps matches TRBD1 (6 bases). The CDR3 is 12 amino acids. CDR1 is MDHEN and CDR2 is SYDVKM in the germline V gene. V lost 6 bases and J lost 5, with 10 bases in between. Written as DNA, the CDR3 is TGTGCCAGCAGGACAGGACGTTATGGCTACACCTTC. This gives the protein CASRTGRYGYTF.

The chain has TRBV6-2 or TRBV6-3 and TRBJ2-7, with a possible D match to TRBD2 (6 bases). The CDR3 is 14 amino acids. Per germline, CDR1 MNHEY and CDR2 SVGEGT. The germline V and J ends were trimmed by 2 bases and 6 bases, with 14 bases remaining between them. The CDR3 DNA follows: TGTGCCAGCAGTTACCCGGGGGTAGTATTCGAGCAGTACTTC. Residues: CASSYPGVVFEQYF.

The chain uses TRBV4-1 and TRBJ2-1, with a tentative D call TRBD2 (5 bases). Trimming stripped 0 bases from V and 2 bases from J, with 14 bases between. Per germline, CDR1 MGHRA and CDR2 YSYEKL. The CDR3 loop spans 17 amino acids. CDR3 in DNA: TGCGCCAGCAGCCAAGACCCCCTGCGGGCCACCTACAATGAGCAGTTCTTC. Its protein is CASSQDPLRATYNEQFF.

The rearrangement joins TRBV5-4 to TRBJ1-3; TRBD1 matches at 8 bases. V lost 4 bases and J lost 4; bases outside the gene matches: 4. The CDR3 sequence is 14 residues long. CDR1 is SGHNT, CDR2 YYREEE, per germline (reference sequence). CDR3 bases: TGTGCCAGCAGCCAAAGACAGGGGGGAAACACCATATATTTT. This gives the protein CASSQRQGGNTIYF.

The CDR3 DNA reads as TGCGCCAGCAGCTTGGCCCCGACAGGGGGCGCCTATGGCTACACCTTC. Translating it yields CASSLAPTGGAYGYTF. The rearrangement joins TRBV5-1 to TRBJ1-2, with TRBD1 matching over 10 bases. The CDR3 sequence is 16 residues long. CDR1 and CDR2 from the germline V gene are SGHRS and YFSETQ. J lost 4 bases, V lost 0 bases, and 6 bases had no gene match.

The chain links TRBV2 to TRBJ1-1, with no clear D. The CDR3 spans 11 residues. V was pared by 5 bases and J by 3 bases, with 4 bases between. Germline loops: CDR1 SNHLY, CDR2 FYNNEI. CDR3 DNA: TGTGCCAGCAGTTCGGACACTGAAGCTTTCTTT. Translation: CASSSDTEAFF. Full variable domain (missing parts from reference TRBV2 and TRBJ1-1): EPEVTQTPSHQVTQMGQEVILRCVPISNHLYFYWYRQILGQKVEFLVSFYNNEISEKSEIFDDQFSVERPDGSNFTLKIRSTKLEDSAMYFCASSSDTEAFFGQGTRLTVV.

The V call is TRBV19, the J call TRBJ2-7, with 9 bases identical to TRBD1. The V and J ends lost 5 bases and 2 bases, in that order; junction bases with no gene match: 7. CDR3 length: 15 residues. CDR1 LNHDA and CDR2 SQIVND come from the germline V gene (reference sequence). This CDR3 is CASSPRDRVAYEQYF. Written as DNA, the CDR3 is TGTGCCAGTAGTCCGCGGGACAGGGTAGCCTACGAGCAGTACTTC.

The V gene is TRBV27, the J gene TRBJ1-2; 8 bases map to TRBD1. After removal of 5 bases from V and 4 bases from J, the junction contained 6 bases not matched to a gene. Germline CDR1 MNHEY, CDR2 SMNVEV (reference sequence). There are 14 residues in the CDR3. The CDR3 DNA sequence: TGTGCCAGCAGTGCATTGGACAGGGTCTATGGCTACACCTTC. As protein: CASSALDRVYGYTF.

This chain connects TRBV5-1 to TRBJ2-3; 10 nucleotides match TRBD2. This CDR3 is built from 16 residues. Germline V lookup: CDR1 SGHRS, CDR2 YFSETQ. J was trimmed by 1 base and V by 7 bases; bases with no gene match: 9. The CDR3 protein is CASASLAGAGTDTQYF. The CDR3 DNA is TGCGCCAGCGCAAGCCTAGCGGGAGCCGGCACAGATACGCAGTATTTT.

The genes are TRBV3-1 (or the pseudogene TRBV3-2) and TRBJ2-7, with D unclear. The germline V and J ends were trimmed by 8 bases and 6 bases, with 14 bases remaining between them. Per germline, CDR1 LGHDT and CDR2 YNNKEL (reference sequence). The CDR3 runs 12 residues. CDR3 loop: CASQLNSGEQYF. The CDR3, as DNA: TGTGCCAGCCAGCTGAACAGTGGCGAGCAGTACTTC.

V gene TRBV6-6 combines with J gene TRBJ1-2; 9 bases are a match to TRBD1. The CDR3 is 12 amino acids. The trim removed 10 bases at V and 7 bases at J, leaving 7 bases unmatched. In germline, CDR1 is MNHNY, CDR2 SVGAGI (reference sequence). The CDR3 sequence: CATRQGVGGYTF. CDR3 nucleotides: TGTGCCACACGACAGGGGGTGGGTGGCTACACCTTC.

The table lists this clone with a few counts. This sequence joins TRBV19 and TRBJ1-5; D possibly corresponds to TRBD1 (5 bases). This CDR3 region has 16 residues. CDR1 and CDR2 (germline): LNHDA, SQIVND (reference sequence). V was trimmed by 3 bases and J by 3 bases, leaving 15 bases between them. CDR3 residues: CASSMFPQGFNQPQHF. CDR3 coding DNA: TGTGCCAGTAGTATGTTCCCCCAGGGATTCAATCAGCCCCAGCATTTT.

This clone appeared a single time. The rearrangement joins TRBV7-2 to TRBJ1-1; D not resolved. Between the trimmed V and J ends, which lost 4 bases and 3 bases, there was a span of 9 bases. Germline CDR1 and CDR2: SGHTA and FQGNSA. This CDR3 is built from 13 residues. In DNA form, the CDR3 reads TGTGCCAGCAGCTATTCGCTATACACTGAAGCTTTCTTT. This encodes CASSYSLYTEAFF. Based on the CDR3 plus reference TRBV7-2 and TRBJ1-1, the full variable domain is GAGVSQSPSNKVTEKGKDVELRCDPISGHTALYWYRQSLGQGLEFLIYFQGNSAPDKSGLPSDRFSAERTGGSVSTLTIQRTQQEDSAVYLCASSYSLYTEAFFGQGTRLTVV.

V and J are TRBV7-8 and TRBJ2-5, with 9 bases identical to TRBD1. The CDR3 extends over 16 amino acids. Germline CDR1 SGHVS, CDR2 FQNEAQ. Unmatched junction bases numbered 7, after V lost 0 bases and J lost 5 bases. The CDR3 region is CASSLAPGQGGETQYF. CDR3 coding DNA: TGTGCCAGCAGCTTAGCCCCGGGACAGGGAGGCGAGACCCAGTACTTC.

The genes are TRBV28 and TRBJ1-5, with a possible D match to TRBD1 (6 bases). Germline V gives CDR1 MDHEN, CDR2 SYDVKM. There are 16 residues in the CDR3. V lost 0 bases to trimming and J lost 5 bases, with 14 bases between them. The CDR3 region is CASSLWAGEGYQPQHF. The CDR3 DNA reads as TGTGCCAGCAGTTTATGGGCAGGGGAAGGGTATCAGCCCCAGCATTTT.

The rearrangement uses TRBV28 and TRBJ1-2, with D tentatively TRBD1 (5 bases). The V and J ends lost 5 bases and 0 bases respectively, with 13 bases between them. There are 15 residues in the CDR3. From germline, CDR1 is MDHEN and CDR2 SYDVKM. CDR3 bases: TGTGCCAGCAGTGCTAGGGGCTCCGCTAACTATGGCTACACCTTC. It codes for CASSARGSANYGYTF.

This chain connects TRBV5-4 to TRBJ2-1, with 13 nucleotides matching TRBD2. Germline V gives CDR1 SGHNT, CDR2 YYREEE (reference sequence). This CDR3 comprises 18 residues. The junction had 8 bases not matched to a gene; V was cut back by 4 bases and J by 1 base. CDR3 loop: CASSKGLAGVLSYNEQFF. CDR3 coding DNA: TGTGCCAGCAGCAAAGGACTAGCGGGAGTATTGTCCTACAATGAGCAGTTCTTC.

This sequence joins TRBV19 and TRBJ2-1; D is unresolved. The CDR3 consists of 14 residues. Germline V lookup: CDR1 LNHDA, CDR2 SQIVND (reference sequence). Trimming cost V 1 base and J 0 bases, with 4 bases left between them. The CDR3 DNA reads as TGTGCCAGTAGTATAGCGGTCTCCTACAATGAGCAGTTCTTC. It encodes CASSIAVSYNEQFF.

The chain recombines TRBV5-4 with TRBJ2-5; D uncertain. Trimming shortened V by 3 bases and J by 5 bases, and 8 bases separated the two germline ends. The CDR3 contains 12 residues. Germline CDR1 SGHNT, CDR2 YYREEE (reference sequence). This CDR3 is CASSSPGETQYF. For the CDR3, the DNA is TGTGCCAGCAGCTCCCCGGGTGAGACCCAGTACTTC.

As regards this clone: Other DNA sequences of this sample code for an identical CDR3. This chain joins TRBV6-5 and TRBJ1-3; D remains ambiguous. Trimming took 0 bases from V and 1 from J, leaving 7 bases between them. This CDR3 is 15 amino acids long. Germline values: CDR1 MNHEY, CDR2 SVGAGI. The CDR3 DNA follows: TGTGCCAGCAGTTACTCGTCGGGATCTGGAAACACCATATATTTT. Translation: CASSYSSGSGNTIYF.

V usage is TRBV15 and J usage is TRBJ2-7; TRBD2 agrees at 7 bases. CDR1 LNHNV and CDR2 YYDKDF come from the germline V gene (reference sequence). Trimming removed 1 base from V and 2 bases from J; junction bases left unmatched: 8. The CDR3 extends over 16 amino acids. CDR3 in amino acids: CATSRVSGVIAYEQYF. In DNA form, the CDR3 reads TGTGCCACCAGCAGAGTAAGCGGGGTAATCGCCTACGAGCAGTACTTC.